These 28 T cell receptor beta chains share one sample of origin, sequenced in a study of T-cell memory formation after mild COVID-19. TCRdb ran MiXCR on the 5' RACE reads and lists one entry per CDR3 protein. The profile shows 500,000 to 650,000 distinct CDR3 sequences, about 22% of them singletons. Sequenced: PBMCs or a T cell subset sorted from them (not recorded which). These TCRs come from an adult woman who had mild COVID-19 (a few samples of this study predate the infection). Cell type and time point are not known.

This clonotype has a handful of counts. V is TRBV25-1 and J is TRBJ2-1; 7 bases are a match to TRBD2. With 10 bases clipped from V and 7 bases from J, the junction kept 13 bases outside the gene matches. The CDR3 covers 14 residues. Germline values: CDR1 MGHDK, CDR2 SYGVNS. The CDR3 loop is CATFGLGRGNEQFF. CDR3 nucleotides: TGTGCCACCTTCGGACTAGGGAGAGGAAATGAGCAGTTCTTC.

This clonotype has more than one count but fewer than ten. The V gene is TRBV9, the J gene TRBJ2-2; D may correspond to TRBD1 or TRBD2 (5 bases each). Trimming removed 1 base from V and 4 bases from J, with 11 bases in between. The CDR3 totals 15 residues. Germline V gene sequence: CDR1 SGDLS, CDR2 YYNGEE. The CDR3 region is CASSVWAGTTGELFF. In DNA form, the CDR3 reads TGTGCCAGCAGCGTATGGGCAGGGACCACCGGGGAGCTGTTTTTT. Looking up the rest from reference TRBV9 and TRBJ2-2 gives the full variable domain: DSGVTQTPKHLITATGQRVTLRCSPRSGDLSVYWYQQSLDQGLQFLIQYYNGEERAKGNILERFSAQQFPDLHSELNLSSLELGDSALYFCASSVWAGTTGELFFGEGSRLTVL.

There are a few counts of this clonotype. The chain employs TRBV7-3 and TRBJ2-3; 9 bases are shared with TRBD1. J was trimmed by 3 bases and V by 2 bases; bases with no gene match: 6. Germline values: CDR1 SGHTA, CDR2 FQGTGA. This CDR3 contains 16 residues. This CDR3 is CASSLAGQGRTDTQYF. In DNA form, the CDR3 reads TGTGCCAGCAGCTTAGCAGGACAGGGGCGGACAGATACGCAGTATTTT.

This clonotype has more than one count but fewer than ten. This chain connects TRBV7-6 to TRBJ1-2; TRBD1 agrees at 12 bases. CDR3 length: 18 residues. Germline V gene lookup returns CDR1 SGHVS and CDR2 FNYEAQ. The V gene end was trimmed by 2 bases and the J gene end by 7 bases; junction bases not matched to a gene: 14. CDR3 region: CASSLLMPGQGAFGGYTF. In nucleotides, the CDR3 is TGTGCCAGCAGCTTACTTATGCCGGGACAGGGGGCTTTCGGTGGCTACACCTTC.

The chain is built from TRBV27 and TRBJ2-7, with a weak D call TRBD2 (6 bases). Per the germline V gene, CDR1 is MNHEY and CDR2 is SMNVEV (reference sequence). Trimming took 4 bases from V and 5 from J, leaving 12 bases between them. This CDR3 comprises 13 residues. CDR3 region: CASSYGTGHEQYF. The DNA of the CDR3 is TGTGCCAGCAGTTACGGGACTGGCCACGAGCAGTACTTC.

This clonotype was detected many times. The chain links TRBV4-1 to TRBJ2-1; 12 bases match TRBD2. The ends lost 4 bases at V and 9 bases at J; junction bases unmatched: 10. Germline CDR1 MGHRA, CDR2 YSYEKL. CDR3 length: 16 amino acids. In nucleotides, the CDR3 is TGCGCCAGCAGCCTCTCCTCTAGCGGGGGGGCCGCTGAGCAGTTCTTC. Translated, it gives CASSLSSSGGAAEQFF.

CDR3 protein: CASSYGRGQTTLPYGYTF. DNA for the CDR3: TGTGCCAGCAGTTACGGGCGTGGACAGACAACTCTCCCCTATGGCTACACCTTC. The chain employs TRBV6-6 and TRBJ1-2; D possibly corresponds to TRBD1 (6 bases). Germline V gene sequence: CDR1 MNHNY, CDR2 SVGAGI (reference sequence). V gave up 2 bases and J gave up 4 bases, with 23 bases separating them. The CDR3 runs to 18 residues.

This clonotype was found a few times. The J gene is TRBJ1-2, the V gene TRBV29-1; TRBD1 matches at 9 bases. From germline, CDR1 is SQVTM and CDR2 ANQGSEA. With 2 bases clipped from V and 6 bases from J, the junction kept 7 bases outside the gene matches. The CDR3 length is 14 residues. CDR3 DNA sequence: TGCAGCGTTGAAACCGGGACAGGGTTCGATGGCTACACCTTC. Translating it yields CSVETGTGFDGYTF. Looking up the rest from reference TRBV29-1 and TRBJ1-2 gives the full variable domain: SAVISQKPSRDICQRGTSLTIQCQVDSQVTMMFWYRQQPGQSLTLIATANQGSEATYESGFVIDKFPISRPNLTFSTLTVSNMSPEDSSIYLCSVETGTGFDGYTFGSGTRLTVV.

J is TRBJ2-7 and V is TRBV12-3 or TRBV12-4; TRBD2 aligns across 12 bases. This CDR3 has 17 residues. V was pared by 5 bases and J by 0 bases, with 8 bases of the junction left unmatched. DNA for the CDR3: TGTGCCAGCAGTCCCGGACTAGCGGGGTCCAGCTCCTACGAGCAGTACTTC. Translation gives CASSPGLAGSSSYEQYF.

The chain carries TRBV19 and TRBJ2-7; no firm D call. Deletions cut 3 bases from V and 0 bases from J, with 9 bases between. There are 14 residues in the CDR3. Looked up from germline, CDR1 is LNHDA and CDR2 is SQIVND (reference sequence). The CDR3 region has the DNA TGTGCCAGTAGTATTTACGGGCGCTCCTACGAGCAGTACTTC. Translating it yields CASSIYGRSYEQYF.

This rearrangement joins TRBV12-3 or TRBV12-4 to TRBJ2-5; 10 bases are shared with TRBD1. The CDR3 is 15 residues long. The V and J ends lost 5 bases and 4 bases, in that order; junction bases with no gene match: 7. The CDR3 reads CASSPRDRGGETQYF. The CDR3 nucleotides read TGTGCCAGCAGTCCCCGGGACAGGGGAGGAGAGACCCAGTACTTC.

This sequence joins TRBV20-1 and TRBJ2-5; possible D gene TRBD2, 5 bases. This CDR3 spans 14 amino acids. V lost 2 bases and J 5 bases, leaving 15 bases between the germline ends. Germline V lookup: CDR1 DFQATT, CDR2 SNEGSKA (reference sequence). CDR3 nucleotide sequence: TGCAGTGCTAGAACCATACAAGGCGGGGAGACCCAGTACTTC. Its protein product is CSARTIQGGETQYF.

This clonotype was recorded a few times. This sequence joins TRBV29-1 and TRBJ2-7; the D gene is possibly TRBD1 (6 bases). V dropped 1 base and J dropped 9 bases, with 22 bases sitting between them. Per germline, CDR1 SQVTM and CDR2 ANQGSEA. This CDR3 comprises 15 residues. CDR3 residues: CSVEVVGTPVGGQYF. In DNA, the CDR3 is TGCAGCGTTGAAGTGGTCGGGACACCCGTCGGTGGGCAGTACTTC.

This clonotype was seen more than once but under ten times. CDR3 DNA: TGTGCCAGCAGCCCCGCCGGGACTAGCAGGGCAGATACGCAGTATTTT. Its translation: CASSPAGTSRADTQYF. V usage is TRBV6-2 or TRBV6-3 and J usage is TRBJ2-3, with 9 nucleotides matching TRBD2. Germline values: CDR1 MNHEY, CDR2 SVGEGT. V was pared by 6 bases and J by 4 bases, with 11 bases of the junction left unmatched. This CDR3 has 16 residues.

This clonotype showed up just a few times. V is TRBV7-2 and J is TRBJ2-7, with TRBD2 matching 10 bases. Germline CDR1 reads SGHTA; CDR2 reads FQGNSA. The CDR3 has 15 amino acids. V gave up 0 bases and J gave up 7 bases; unmatched junction bases: 6. CDR3 sequence (DNA): TGTGCCAGCAGCTTAGCCCCTAGCGGGAGTTGGGAGCAGTACTTC. The encoded protein is CASSLAPSGSWEQYF.

This clonotype was observed a few times. The J gene is TRBJ1-6, the V gene TRBV25-1; no clear D. CDR3 size: 14 residues. The V end was cut by 1 base, the J end by 0 bases, with 1 base between. The germline V gene encodes CDR1 MGHDK and CDR2 SYGVNS. CDR3 in amino acids: CASSESSYNSPLHF. CDR3 DNA: TGTGCCAGCAGTGAATCCTCCTATAATTCACCCCTCCACTTT.

V is TRBV3-1 and J is TRBJ1-1; D may be TRBD1 (6 bases). The CDR3 spans 14 residues. The V gene lost 5 bases and the J gene lost 2 bases, with 12 bases spanning the gap. Germline lookup yields CDR1 LGHDT and CDR2 YNNKEL (reference sequence). CDR3 protein: CASSYMDRNTEAFF. CDR3 coding DNA: TGTGCCAGCAGCTACATGGACAGAAACACTGAAGCTTTCTTT.

The rearrangement links TRBV20-1 to TRBJ1-1; D gene unclear. Trimming shortened V by 6 bases and J by 0 bases, and 14 bases separated the two germline ends. Germline lookup yields CDR1 DFQATT and CDR2 SNEGSKA (reference sequence). CDR3 size: 14 residues. CDR3 amino acids: CSAPERQVNTEAFF. The CDR3 DNA is TGCAGTGCCCCCGAGCGCCAGGTGAACACTGAAGCTTTCTTT.

This rearrangement joins TRBV5-1 to TRBJ2-6; D gene unclear. This CDR3 spans 17 amino acids. Germline assignment: CDR1 SGHRS and CDR2 YFSETQ. V shed 0 bases and J shed 0 bases, with 10 bases lying between them. Here the CDR3 DNA reads TGCGCCAGCAGCTTGGTTGGCGGTCACTCTGGGGCCAACGTCCTGACTTTC. It yields the protein CASSLVGGHSGANVLTF.

This rearrangement joins TRBV12-3 or TRBV12-4 to TRBJ2-7; unclear D gene. The CDR3 sequence is 13 residues long. Trimming stripped 5 bases from V and 0 bases from J, with 8 bases between. CDR3 coding DNA: TGTGCCAGCAGTAACCGGGTCTCCTACGAGCAGTACTTC. This sequence encodes CASSNRVSYEQYF.

This chain connects TRBV4-3 to TRBJ1-2; D perhaps matches TRBD1 (6 bases). Per germline, CDR1 LGHNA and CDR2 YSLEER. Between the trimmed V and J ends, which lost 0 bases and 4 bases, there was a span of 18 bases. The CDR3 runs to 17 residues. The CDR3 DNA reads as TGCGCCAGCAGCCAAGATCGGATAACAGGGCCAGGCTATGGCTACACCTTC. It codes for CASSQDRITGPGYGYTF.

This clonotype was counted at least ten times. This chain links TRBV7-3 with TRBJ2-3, with 7 bases that match TRBD2. Germline V gives CDR1 SGHTA, CDR2 FQGTGA. The CDR3 is 15 residues long. V shed 2 bases, J shed 2 bases, and the junction held 4 bases outside the gene matches. CDR3 sequence reads: CASSLVGGPTDTQYF. Written as DNA, the CDR3 is TGTGCCAGCAGCTTAGTGGGAGGGCCCACAGATACGCAGTATTTT.

This clonotype occurred a few times. This sequence joins TRBV20-1 and TRBJ2-3, with 8 bases aligning to TRBD2. CDR3 size: 14 residues. Germline CDR1 reads DFQATT; CDR2 reads SNEGSKA (reference sequence). The trim removed 7 bases at V and 4 bases at J, leaving 10 bases unmatched. The CDR3 DNA is TGCAGTGTCCGCTCGGCGGGGGGATCAGATACGCAGTATTTT. The encoded protein is CSVRSAGGSDTQYF.

The V gene is TRBV13, the J gene TRBJ1-2; D may be TRBD1 (6 bases). V lost 5 bases and J 4 bases, leaving 14 bases between the germline ends. CDR1 PRHDT and CDR2 FYEKMQ come from the germline V gene (reference sequence). This CDR3 is built from 14 residues. CDR3 in amino acids: CASSMDSTPYGYTF. The CDR3 DNA sequence: TGTGCCAGCAGCATGGACAGTACCCCCTATGGCTACACCTTC.

This clonotype came up a few times. The genes are TRBV15 and TRBJ1-1, with 7 bases matching TRBD1. Germline V CDR1 and CDR2: LNHNV, YYDKDF (reference sequence). V shed 1 base and J 7 bases; nucleotides not matched to a gene: 3. The CDR3 extends over 13 amino acids. CDR3 residues: CATSRVTGDEAFF. For the CDR3, the DNA is TGTGCCACCAGCAGAGTAACAGGGGATGAAGCTTTCTTT.

CDR3 coding DNA: TGCGCCAGCAGCTTGTTTGAGGGTAGCACAGATACGCAGTATTTT. Amino acids: CASSLFEGSTDTQYF. V usage is TRBV5-1 and J usage is TRBJ2-3, with D perhaps TRBD2 (5 bases). The V and J ends lost 1 base and 0 bases respectively, with 9 bases between them. Germline-derived CDR1 and CDR2 are SGHRS and YFSETQ. The CDR3 runs 15 residues. The full variable domain, in which reference TRBV5-1 and TRBJ2-3 provide the parts outside the CDR3, is KAGVTQTPRYLIKTRGQQVTLSCSPISGHRSVSWYQQTPGQGLQFLFEYFSETQRNKGNFPGRFSGRQFSNSRSEMNVSTLELGDSALYLCASSLFEGSTDTQYFGPGTRLTVL.

The chain carries TRBV7-2 and TRBJ2-5; either TRBD1 or TRBD2 may fit D (5 bases each). The germline V gene encodes CDR1 SGHTA and CDR2 FQGNSA. The CDR3 spans 15 residues. The V and J ends lost 4 bases and 1 base respectively, with 13 bases between them. DNA of the CDR3: TGTGCCAGCAGCTCCATTCGGGACGTCCAAGAGACCCAGTACTTC. It codes for CASSSIRDVQETQYF.

In this sample, this clonotype turned up a few times. The chain joins TRBV29-1 to TRBJ2-7; D perhaps matches TRBD2 (5 bases). Germline CDR1 SQVTM, CDR2 ANQGSEA. The CDR3 sequence is 13 residues long. V was clipped by 4 bases and J by 3 bases, with 13 bases between them. The CDR3: CSVVGVLFYEQYF. The CDR3 DNA sequence: TGCAGCGTTGTCGGGGTCCTCTTCTACGAGCAGTACTTC.